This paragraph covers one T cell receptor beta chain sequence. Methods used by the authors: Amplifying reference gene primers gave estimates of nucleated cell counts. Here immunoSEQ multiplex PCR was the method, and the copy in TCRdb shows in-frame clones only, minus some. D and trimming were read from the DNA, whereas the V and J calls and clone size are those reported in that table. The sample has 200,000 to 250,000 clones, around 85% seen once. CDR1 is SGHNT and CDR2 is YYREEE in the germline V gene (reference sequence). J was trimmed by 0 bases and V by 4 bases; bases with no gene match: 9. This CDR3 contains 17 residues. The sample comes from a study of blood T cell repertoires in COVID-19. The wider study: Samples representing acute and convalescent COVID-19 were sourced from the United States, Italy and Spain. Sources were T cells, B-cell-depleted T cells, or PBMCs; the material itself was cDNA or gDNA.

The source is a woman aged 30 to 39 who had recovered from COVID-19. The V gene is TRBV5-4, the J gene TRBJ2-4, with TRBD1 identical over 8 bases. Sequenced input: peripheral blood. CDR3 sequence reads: CASSPNRGNLAKNIQYF. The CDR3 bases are TGTGCCAGCAGCCCGAACAGGGGGAATCTAGCCAAAAACATTCAGTACTTC.